This TCR beta chain came from a study of shared clonotypes between healthy human individuals. Only in-frame clones appear in the TCRdb table, and some are missing; sequencing was by immunoSEQ multiplex PCR. The sample shows 700,000 or so clones, about 78% of them seen only once. CDR1 and CDR2 from the germline V gene are MNHEY and SMNVEV (reference sequence). V dropped 4 bases and J dropped 4 bases, with 11 bases sitting between them. The CDR3 runs to 13 residues. The sequencing sample was made of memory CD4+ T cells sorted from blood. The subset here: CD45RA-negative fraction. This TCR came from a woman aged 30 to 39 in good health. V is TRBV27 and J is TRBJ2-7, with D unclear. The CDR3, as DNA: TGTGCCAGCAGTTCGCCGACTGAATACGAGCAGTACTTC. Its translation: CASSSPTEYEQYF.